A selection of T cell receptor beta chains follows, all from one sample in a study of OX40 agonist ivuxolimab in advanced cancers. Data came from immunoSEQ multiplex PCR; TCRdb stores just in-frame clones and leaves some out. The sample has tens of thousands of clones; 85% to 95% are singletons. The sample in question was CD4+ or CD8+ T cells sorted from blood, obtained in a trial of the OX40 agonist ivuxolimab. The receptors originated from an adult with an advanced solid tumor such as melanoma, head and neck, liver or kidney cancer. Both conserved end residues are part of each CDR3. Each record gives: D gene, clone size, V gene, J gene, CDR3 DNA, CDR3 protein. A D gene is named only where the DNA matches it firmly. Clone size is stated in some rows and not others, as once, few, many or a class when expanded.

-	few	TRBV6-1	TRBJ2-7	TGTGCCAGCATGGTGTATTTCAGCTCCTACGAGCAGTACTTC	CASMVYFSSYEQYF
TRBD1	few	TRBV28	TRBJ1-6	TGTGCCAGCACCCCGGGACAGGGTCTAAGTTCACCCCTCCACTTT	CASTPGQGLSSPLHF
TRBD1	-	TRBV7-3	TRBJ1-1	TGTGCCAGCAGACCGGGACAGGGGATGAACACTGAAGCTTTCTTT	CASRPGQGMNTEAFF
TRBD1	-	TRBV7-2	TRBJ2-7	TGTGCCAGCAGTCCGATCCAGGGGGTAAAAAGGCGCGAGCAGTACTTC	CASSPIQGVKRREQYF
-	-	TRBV11-2	TRBJ2-6	TGTGCCAGCAGCTTAGTAGGGGGGAACTCTGGGGCCAACGTCCTGACTTTC	CASSLVGGNSGANVLTF
-	-	TRBV6-5	TRBJ2-7	TGTGCCAGCAGTAACAGACAGGCGAGCTCCTACGAGCAGTACTTC	CASSNRQASSYEQYF
-	-	TRBV4-1	TRBJ2-4	TGCGCCAGCAGAGAGATCCTAGCCAAAAACATTCAGTACTTC	CASREILAKNIQYF
-	-	TRBV4-2	TRBJ1-1	TGTGCCAGCAGCAGAGGGGGTCTAAGAACTGAAGCTTTCTTT	CASSRGGLRTEAFF
TRBD2	once	TRBV5-5	TRBJ2-5	TGTGCCAGCAGCTTGGGGGTGGGAGGGTCAGTGGAGACCCAGTACTTC	CASSLGVGGSVETQYF
-	-	TRBV5-1	TRBJ2-5	TGCGCCAGCAGCCCATACGGGGAGACCCAGTACTTC	CASSPYGETQYF
-	-	TRBV4-2	TRBJ2-5	TGTGCCAGCAGCCAAGTCAGAGGGCCGGTCGTGGAGACCCAGTACTTC	CASSQVRGPVVETQYF
TRBD2	-	TRBV7-3	TRBJ2-7	TGTGCCAGCAGCTCCGGACTAGGCTCCTACGAGCAGTACTTC	CASSSGLGSYEQYF
TRBD1	-	TRBV5-4	TRBJ2-3	TGTGCCAGCAGCGGGGACAGGGGGAACACAGATACGCAGTATTTT	CASSGDRGNTDTQYF
TRBD2	-	TRBV18	TRBJ2-3	TGTGCCAGCTCAGGACTAGCGGGAGGAATCACAGATACGCAGTATTTT	CASSGLAGGITDTQYF
-	-	TRBV7-2	TRBJ2-4	TGTGCCAGCAGCCCGACGGTGTGGACGGAAAACATTCAGTACTTC	CASSPTVWTENIQYF
-	-	TRBV5-8	TRBJ1-2	TGTGCCAGCAGCGACCTTGGGAAGGGAGACTATGGCTACACCTTC	CASSDLGKGDYGYTF
TRBD2	-	TRBV10-3	TRBJ2-1	TGTGCCATCAGTGATAGGACTAGCGGGACCTACAATGAGCAGTTCTTC	CAISDRTSGTYNEQFF
-	-	TRBV11-3	TRBJ1-1	TGTGCCAGCAGCTTAGATGAGGGGAGTGGAGCTTTCTTT	CASSLDEGSGAFF
TRBD2	-	TRBV4-2	TRBJ2-3	TGTGCCAGCAGCCAAGTGGCTAGCGGATCCCCCACAGATACGCAGTATTTT	CASSQVASGSPTDTQYF
-	-	TRBV2	TRBJ2-3	TGTGCCACCTCACAAAAGAGCACAGATACGCAGTATTTT	CATSQKSTDTQYF
TRBD1	-	TRBV4-1	TRBJ2-4	TGCGCCAGCAGCCCCCGGGACAGCATTACAGACATTCAGTACTTC	CASSPRDSITDIQYF
TRBD2	once	TRBV4-2	TRBJ2-1	TGTGCCAGCAGCCAAGATCGGCGCGGGAGCCGGTCCCACAATGAGCAGTTCTTC	CASSQDRRGSRSHNEQFF
TRBD2	-	TRBV18	TRBJ2-1	TGTGCCAGCTCACCGTTTAGCGGGCCCTCCTACAATGAGCAGTTCTTC	CASSPFSGPSYNEQFF
-	-	TRBV19	TRBJ2-2	TGTGCCAGTAGCCTAAAGACAGGTTGGGGGACCGGGGAGCTGTTTTTT	CASSLKTGWGTGELFF
-	-	TRBV6-5	TRBJ1-2	TGTGCCAGCAGCGGGGGCTATGGCTACACCTTC	CASSGGYGYTF
TRBD1	-	TRBV27	TRBJ2-1	TGTGCCAGCAGTCGGCAGGGGGCCGTCTACAATGAGCAGTTCTTC	CASSRQGAVYNEQFF
-	-	TRBV25-1	TRBJ2-1	TGTGCCAGCAGTCCCAACAGGGTCCATGAGCAGTTCTTC	CASSPNRVHEQFF
-	-	TRBV7-2	TRBJ2-7	TGTGCCAGCAGCTTCGGCAGTGAGCAGTACTTC	CASSFGSEQYF
-	-	TRBV5-1	TRBJ2-3	TGCGCCAGCAGCCCGGGTCTCCGCCGCACAGATACGCAGTATTTT	CASSPGLRRTDTQYF
-	-	TRBV21-1	TRBJ2-5	TGTGCCAGCAGCAAAGTAAAGAAAGGGGACGCTAACTCCCAAGAGACCCAGTACTTC	CASSKVKKGDANSQETQYF
-	-	TRBV5-6	TRBJ2-7	TGTGCCAGCAGCTTGGCCGGTAGGTCCCTCGAGCAGTACTTC	CASSLAGRSLEQYF
TRBD1	-	TRBV5-1	TRBJ2-7	TGCGCCAGCAGCTTACCGGGACAGGGAGCCCACGAGCAGTACTTC	CASSLPGQGAHEQYF
-	-	TRBV7-2	TRBJ2-7	TGTGCCAGCAGTCGGGGGGGGACAGGGTGGTACGAGCAGTACTTC	CASSRGGTGWYEQYF
-	-	TRBV20-1	TRBJ2-3	TGCAGTGCCTCTACTACAGATACGCAGTATTTT	CSASTTDTQYF
TRBD1	-	TRBV18	TRBJ2-6	TGTGCCAGCTCACCATTGTCACAGGGGTCAAATACTGGGGCCAACGTCCTGACTTTC	CASSPLSQGSNTGANVLTF
-	-	TRBV18	TRBJ2-4	TGTGCCAGCTCACCACCGGGGATGGACAAAAACATTCAGTACTTC	CASSPPGMDKNIQYF
-	-	TRBV6-6	TRBJ2-3	TGTGCCAGCAGTTACTCGAAGAGGGAGTCCCCAGATACGCAGTATTTT	CASSYSKRESPDTQYF
-	-	TRBV7-3	TRBJ2-7	TGTGCCAGCAGCTTAACACCCGTGGCCTACGAGCAGTACTTC	CASSLTPVAYEQYF
TRBD1	-	TRBV6-5	TRBJ1-5	TGTGCCAGCAGCCTGGACAGGGGCAATCAGCCCCAGCATTTT	CASSLDRGNQPQHF
-	-	TRBV19	TRBJ1-1	TGTGCCAGTAGTACCAGGGTGAACACTGAAGCTTTCTTT	CASSTRVNTEAFF
-	once	TRBV5-6	TRBJ2-4	TGTGCCAGCAGCTTGGGGGCAGGGACCCAAAACATTCAGTACTTC	CASSLGAGTQNIQYF
-	-	TRBV7-2	TRBJ1-6	TGTGCCAGCAGCTTAGAATTCCAGCGGAATTCACCCCTCCACTTT	CASSLEFQRNSPLHF
-	once	TRBV14	TRBJ2-7	TGTGCCAGCAGCCGGGGACATAGCTACGAGCAGTACTTC	CASSRGHSYEQYF
-	-	TRBV7-2	TRBJ1-1	TGTGCCAGCAGCTTAAGTATTAACACTGAAGCTTTCTTT	CASSLSINTEAFF
TRBD1	-	TRBV28	TRBJ1-5	TGTGCCAGCGGGGCCGCCGGGACAGGGATTCAGCCCCAGCATTTT	CASGAAGTGIQPQHF
-	-	TRBV5-1	TRBJ2-5	TGCGCCAGCAGCTTTATCCCACAAGAGACCCAGTACTTC	CASSFIPQETQYF
-	few	TRBV20-1	TRBJ1-4	TGCAGTGCTAGTGCCAGTGAAAAACTGTTTTTT	CSASASEKLFF
TRBD2	-	TRBV5-1	TRBJ2-5	TGCGCCAGCAGCAGCGGGGGAGAGACCCAGTACTTC	CASSSGGETQYF
TRBD1	-	TRBV28	TRBJ1-2	TGTGCCAGCAGTTTCGCGACAGGGGACTATGGCTACACCTTC	CASSFATGDYGYTF
TRBD2	-	TRBV4-3	TRBJ2-1	TGCGCCAGCAGCCAACTAGCGGGTGGCAATGAGCAGTTCTTC	CASSQLAGGNEQFF
TRBD1	few	TRBV18	TRBJ2-2	TGTGCCAGCTCACCAAAGACAGGGTTGGGCACCGGGGAGCTGTTTTTT	CASSPKTGLGTGELFF
TRBD1	-	TRBV2	TRBJ1-5	TGTGCCAGCAGAGGGCGCCCGGGACAGGGGGCGGATCAGCCCCAGCATTTT	CASRGRPGQGADQPQHF
-	-	TRBV7-2	TRBJ2-2	TGTGCCAGCAGCTTCTGGCCCGTGGGGGAGCTGTTTTTT	CASSFWPVGELFF
-	-	TRBV28	TRBJ2-7	TGTGCCAGCAGCAGCCAGAAGCAGTACTTC	CASSSQKQYF
TRBD1	-	TRBV19	TRBJ2-7	TGTGCCAGTAGTATGTGGGACAGGGTGCATTCCTACGAGCAGTACTTC	CASSMWDRVHSYEQYF
-	medium-sized	TRBV28	TRBJ2-1	TGTGCCAGCAGTTTATCCGGGACTCCAGAGCTCTTC	CASSLSGTPELF
-	-	TRBV19	TRBJ1-5	TGTGCCAGTAGGGGCCTGGGGGTACGCAATCAGCCCCAGCATTTT	CASRGLGVRNQPQHF
-	-	TRBV7-2	TRBJ2-2	TGTGCCAGCAGCTTAGCCAGGGGTGCGGCCGGGGAGCTGTTTTTT	CASSLARGAAGELFF
-	once	TRBV19	TRBJ1-5	TGTGCCAGTAGTATCTCTGGGGGCAATCAGCCCCAGCATTTT	CASSISGGNQPQHF
TRBD1	-	TRBV5-6	TRBJ1-1	TGTGCCAGCAGTCCCGGACAGGGGGCTGTATGGACTGAAGCTTTCTTT	CASSPGQGAVWTEAFF